The sequence of this TCR beta chain was determined in a study of OX40 agonist ivuxolimab in advanced cancers. Study as a whole: From 23 to 79 years was the age range, with a mean of roughly 59 years, and over 70% were male. Partial responses were seen in three patients, one with hepatocellular carcinoma and two with cutaneous melanoma.

The CDR3 length is 16 residues. Unmatched junction bases numbered 7, after V lost 0 bases and J lost 1 base. Germline lookup yields CDR1 SGHRS and CDR2 YFSETQ. Measured with immunoSEQ multiplex PCR; TCRdb has only the in-frame clones, and not every one. Of about 86,000 clones listed, roughly 87% were seen once; the top ten hold roughly 1.5%. The chain combines TRBV5-1 with TRBJ2-7; 7 nucleotides line up with TRBD2. Source: CD4+ or CD8+ T cells sorted from blood, taken in a trial of the OX40 agonist ivuxolimab. This TCR came from an adult with an advanced solid tumor such as melanoma, head and neck, liver or kidney cancer. In DNA, the CDR3 is TGCGCCAGCAGCTTGGTGGGCGGGGGAGATTCCTACGAGCAGTACTTC. Its translation: CASSLVGGGDSYEQYF.